This T cell receptor (beta chain) comes out of a study of identical twins. Study observations and caveats: Not following the same donors, the study drew its conclusions from cross-sectional statistical analysis. Out-of-frame alpha sequences shared by twins showed excess low generation probability. In cord blood, abundant beta clonotypes had fewer insertions; memory showed no trend.

Concerning this clonotype itself: What it binds is unknown.

V trimming: 6 bases; J trimming: 4 bases; junction bases outside the gene matches: 18. The CDR3 has 18 amino acids. Germline CDR1 SGHVS, CDR2 FQNEAQ. With template switching, a universal primer site was added, and the cDNA carried unique molecular identifiers. TCRdb ran MiXCR on the 5' RACE reads and lists one entry per CDR3 protein. The table lists about 530,000 distinct CDR3 sequences, 15% of them singletons. These data were likewise used in another study, on yellow fever vaccine responses in identical twins.

The sample comprised CD4+ T cells sorted from blood. The sequence was obtained from a woman aged 18 to 35 in good health. The chain links TRBV7-8 to TRBJ2-1; 7 nucleotides line up with TRBD2. The CDR3 region is CASSSTGTTQKPYNEQFF. The CDR3 DNA reads TGTGCCAGCAGTTCTACTGGGACTACCCAGAAACCTTACAATGAGCAGTTCTTC. The whole variable domain, filled in from reference TRBV7-8 and TRBJ2-1, reads GAGVSQSPRYKVAKRGQDVALRCDPISGHVSLFWYQQALGQGPEFLTYFQNEAQLDKSGLPSDRFFAERPEGSVSTLKIQRTQQEDSAVYLCASSSTGTTQKPYNEQFFGPGTRLTVL.